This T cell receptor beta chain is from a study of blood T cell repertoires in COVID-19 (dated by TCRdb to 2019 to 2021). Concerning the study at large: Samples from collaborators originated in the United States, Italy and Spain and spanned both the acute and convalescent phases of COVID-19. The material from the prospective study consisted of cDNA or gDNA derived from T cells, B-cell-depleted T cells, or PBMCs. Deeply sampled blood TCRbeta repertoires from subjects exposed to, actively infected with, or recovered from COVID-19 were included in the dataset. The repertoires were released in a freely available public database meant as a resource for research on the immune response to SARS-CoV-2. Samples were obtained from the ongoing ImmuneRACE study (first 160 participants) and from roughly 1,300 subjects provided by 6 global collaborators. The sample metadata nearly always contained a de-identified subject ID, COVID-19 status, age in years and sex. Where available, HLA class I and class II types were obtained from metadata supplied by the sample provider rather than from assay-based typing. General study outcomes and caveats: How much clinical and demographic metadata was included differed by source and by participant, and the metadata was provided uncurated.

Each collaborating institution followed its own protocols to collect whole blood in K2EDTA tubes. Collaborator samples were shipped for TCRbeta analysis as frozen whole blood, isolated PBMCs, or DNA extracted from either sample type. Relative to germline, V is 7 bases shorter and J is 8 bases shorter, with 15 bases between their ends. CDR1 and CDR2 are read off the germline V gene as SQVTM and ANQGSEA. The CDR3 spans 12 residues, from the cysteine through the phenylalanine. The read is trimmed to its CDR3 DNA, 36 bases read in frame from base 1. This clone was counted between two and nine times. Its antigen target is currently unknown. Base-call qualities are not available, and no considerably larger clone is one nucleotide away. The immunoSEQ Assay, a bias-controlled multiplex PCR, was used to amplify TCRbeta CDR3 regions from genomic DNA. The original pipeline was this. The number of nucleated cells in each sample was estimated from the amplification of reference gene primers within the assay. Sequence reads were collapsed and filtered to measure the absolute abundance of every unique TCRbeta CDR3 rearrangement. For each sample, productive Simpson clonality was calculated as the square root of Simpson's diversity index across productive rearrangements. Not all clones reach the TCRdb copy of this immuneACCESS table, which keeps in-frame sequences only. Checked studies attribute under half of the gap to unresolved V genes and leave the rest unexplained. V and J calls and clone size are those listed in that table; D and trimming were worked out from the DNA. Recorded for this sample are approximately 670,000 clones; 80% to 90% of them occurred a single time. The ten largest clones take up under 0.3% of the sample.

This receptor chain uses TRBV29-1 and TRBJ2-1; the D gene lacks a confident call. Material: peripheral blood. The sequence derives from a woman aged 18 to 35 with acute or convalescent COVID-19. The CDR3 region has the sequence CSGQRILDEQFF. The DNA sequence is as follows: TGCAGCGGGCAGAGGATCCTAGATGAGCAGTTCTTC.